The following is a T cell receptor beta chain sequence with its context. One junction end disagrees with the germline gene, perhaps due to a read error. The sample comes from a study of CD4 and CD8 cells across lung adenocarcinoma regions. TCRdb analysed the PCR reads with MiXCR anew, one entry per CDR3 protein. The sample contains around 18,000 distinct CDR3 sequences, 50% of which appear only once. Samples came from patients with localized non-small cell lung adenocarcinoma. Sequenced: CD8+ T cells from the margin of a lung tumor. The clonotype was recovered from a male donor with lung adenocarcinoma. The CD4 and CD8 labels of this study may be unreliable.

In nucleotides, the CDR3 is TGTGCCAGGGGCGTCGGGGGGCGTGACCAAGAGACGCAGTATTTC. Translated: CARGVGGRDQETQYF. The rearrangement joins TRBV9 to TRBJ2-3, with TRBD2 as a possible D gene (7 bases). The CDR3 totals 15 residues. Germline loops: CDR1 SGDLS, CDR2 YYNGEE.